The 28 T cell receptor beta chains given below trace back to one sample, sequenced in a study of cytomegalovirus exposure and HLA in healthy donors. 60 Vbeta and 13 Jbeta primers were used in PCR. TCRdb's copy holds only in-frame clones and misses some; the assay was immunoSEQ multiplex PCR. Among about 200,000 clones listed, less than 85% were seen once. The sequencing input was PBMCs. The receptors were sampled from a girl aged 2 to 10 in good health and CMV-seronegative.

This chain uses TRBV6-1 with TRBJ1-1, with TRBD1 as a possible D gene (5 bases). CDR1 MNHNS and CDR2 SASEGT come from the germline V gene. The CDR3 totals 15 residues. The germline V and J ends were trimmed by 0 bases and 4 bases, with 12 bases remaining between them. The DNA for the CDR3 is TGTGCCAGCAGTGAAGCCCACGGGGGTTCCACTGAAGCTTTCTTT. It encodes CASSEAHGGSTEAFF.

This sequence joins TRBV1 and TRBJ2-5; no check of the table's D call, TRBD1, against the DNA was made. Matching the DNA end better, TRBJ2-7 makes the J call doubtful. TRBV1 is deemed a pseudogene. This CDR3 has 18 residues. The CDR3 sequence: CTSSQLLDQQGLSYEQYF. CDR3 nucleotide sequence: TGCACCAGCAGCCAATTACTCGACCAGCAGGGGCTCTCCTACGAGCAGTACTTC.

V usage is TRBV19 and J usage is TRBJ1-1; D gene ambiguous. Between the trimmed V and J ends, which lost 6 bases and 0 bases, there was a span of 11 bases. This CDR3 is 14 amino acids long. Per the germline V gene, CDR1 is LNHDA and CDR2 is SQIVND (reference sequence). The CDR3, as DNA: TGTGCCAGTAGCTGGAGCGGGGTGAACACTGAAGCTTTCTTT. Its translation: CASSWSGVNTEAFF.

CDR3 DNA: TGCGCCAGCAGCCAGACGGGGAGCACTGAAGCTTTCTTT. This encodes CASSQTGSTEAFF. The gene calls are TRBV4-1 and TRBJ1-1; no definite D call. V lost 3 bases and J lost 4, with 9 bases in between. Germline V CDR1 and CDR2: MGHRA, YSYEKL. The CDR3 consists of 13 residues.

The rearrangement links TRBV4-1 to TRBJ2-5, with TRBD1 matching over 9 bases. The CDR3 extends over 13 amino acids. CDR1 is MGHRA, CDR2 YSYEKL, per germline. V shed 4 bases, J shed 7 bases, and the junction held 4 bases outside the gene matches. Written as DNA, the CDR3 is TGCGCCAGCAGCCGGGGACAGGGTGGGACCCAGTACTTC. Amino acid sequence: CASSRGQGGTQYF.

J is TRBJ2-7 and V is TRBV10-3; TRBD1 aligns across 12 bases. CDR1 is ENHRY and CDR2 is SYGVKD in the germline V gene. The trim removed 0 bases at V and 4 bases at J, leaving 4 bases unmatched. The CDR3 extends over 16 amino acids. CDR3 nucleotides: TGTGCCATCAGTGAGTCCCTGGGACAGGGGGCTTACGAGCAGTACTTC. It translates to CAISESLGQGAYEQYF.

This clone was found once. This chain connects TRBV7-9 to TRBJ2-3; 7 nucleotides line up with TRBD2. Germline V gene lookup returns CDR1 SEHNR and CDR2 FQNEAQ (reference sequence). Trimming at V came to 5 bases and at J to 6 bases, leaving 8 bases not matched to a gene. This CDR3 has 14 amino acids. This chain's CDR3 is CASSLGGSQDTQYF. In DNA, the CDR3 is TGTGCCAGCAGCCTCGGGGGGTCCCAGGATACGCAGTATTTT.

This chain links TRBV29-1 with TRBJ2-3; TRBD2 might be the D (5 bases). Trimming removed 5 bases from V and 0 bases from J, with 12 bases in between. The CDR3 is made up of 14 amino acids. Germline V gives CDR1 SQVTM, CDR2 ANQGSEA. The CDR3 nucleotides read TGCAGCGTTTACCCGGGAACCAGCACAGATACGCAGTATTTT. Its translation is CSVYPGTSTDTQYF.

The chain has TRBV27 and TRBJ2-7, with D possibly matching TRBD2 (5 bases). CDR3 length: 15 amino acids. Germline assignment: CDR1 MNHEY and CDR2 SMNVEV (reference sequence). The germline V and J ends were trimmed by 0 bases and 4 bases, with 13 bases remaining between them. CDR3 sequence reads: CASSLSTGSPYEQYF. In DNA form, the CDR3 reads TGTGCCAGCAGTTTATCGACGGGGTCCCCTTACGAGCAGTACTTC.

The CDR3 protein is CASNREDEKLFF. The DNA for the CDR3 is TGTGCCAGCAACAGGGAAGATGAAAAACTGTTTTTT. The chain uses TRBV2 and TRBJ1-4, with D possibly matching TRBD1 (6 bases). Trimming removed 7 bases from V and 6 bases from J, with 9 bases in between. The CDR3 sequence is 12 residues long. Germline loops: CDR1 SNHLY, CDR2 FYNNEI. The whole variable domain, remainder taken from reference TRBV2 and TRBJ1-4, is EPEVTQTPSHQVTQMGQEVILRCVPISNHLYFYWYRQILGQKVEFLVSFYNNEISEKSEIFDDQFSVERPDGSNFTLKIRSTKLEDSAMYFCASNREDEKLFFGSGTQLSVL.

This clone was seen once. The chain's CDR3 is CATSTSPGLAYEQYF. CDR3 nucleotide sequence: TGTGCCACCAGCACCAGTCCGGGACTGGCCTACGAGCAGTACTTC. V usage is TRBV15 and J usage is TRBJ2-7; D might be TRBD2 (6 bases). With 4 bases removed from V and 2 bases from J, the gap between germline ends came to 15 bases. Germline CDR1 LNHNV, CDR2 YYDKDF (reference sequence). The CDR3 totals 15 residues.

This clone was seen a handful of times. The chain has TRBV2 and TRBJ2-7; 7 nucleotides align to TRBD2. V lost 6 bases to trimming and J lost 6 bases; unmatched junction nucleotides: 11. The CDR3 length is 14 residues. Looked up from germline, CDR1 is SNHLY and CDR2 is FYNNEI. The CDR3 sequence is CASRGTTEFIEQYF. CDR3 coding DNA: TGTGCCAGCAGAGGGACTACCGAGTTTATCGAGCAGTACTTC.

The chain combines TRBV7-2 with TRBJ2-7; the match to TRBD2 covers 8 bases. Germline CDR1 SGHTA, CDR2 FQGNSA. V trimming: 4 bases; J trimming: 0 bases; junction bases outside the gene matches: 2. The CDR3 spans 14 residues. CDR3 region: CASSSGGSSYEQYF. CDR3 DNA: TGTGCCAGCAGCTCGGGGGGGAGCTCCTACGAGCAGTACTTC. The variable domain in full, with the rest retrieved from reference TRBV7-2 and TRBJ2-7, is GAGVSQSPSNKVTEKGKDVELRCDPISGHTALYWYRQSLGQGLEFLIYFQGNSAPDKSGLPSDRFSAERTGGSVSTLTIQRTQQEDSAVYLCASSSGGSSYEQYFGPGTRLTVT.

This sequence joins TRBV4-2 and TRBJ1-6; unclear D gene. Germline lookup yields CDR1 LGHNA and CDR2 YNFKEQ. The CDR3 is 12 amino acids. V was pared by 0 bases and J by 9 bases, with 3 bases between. CDR3 residues: CASSQDRSPLHF. The CDR3 nucleotides read TGTGCCAGCAGCCAAGACCGTTCACCCCTCCACTTT.

The chain links TRBV2 to TRBJ1-4; 7 bases match TRBD1. Trimming took 7 bases from V and 3 from J; bases not matched to a gene: 8. Germline V gene data show CDR1 as SNHLY and CDR2 as FYNNEI. This CDR3 comprises 15 residues. The CDR3 spells CASTTSQGPNEKLFF. The DNA for the CDR3 is TGTGCCAGCACGACCTCACAGGGGCCTAATGAAAAACTGTTTTTT.

The gene calls are TRBV6-1 and TRBJ1-2; possible D gene TRBD1, 5 bases. Looked up from germline, CDR1 is MNHNS and CDR2 is SASEGT. CDR3 length equals 14 residues. The V and J ends lost 6 bases and 5 bases respectively, with 16 bases between them. The CDR3 is CASRGGGVGYGYTF. The CDR3, as DNA: TGTGCCAGCAGGGGCGGGGGGGTTGGGTATGGCTACACCTTC.

The V gene is TRBV19, the J gene TRBJ1-1; D may be TRBD1 (6 bases). Trimming removed 4 bases at V and 8 bases at J, with 17 bases between. Per germline, CDR1 LNHDA and CDR2 SQIVND (reference sequence). This CDR3 contains 14 residues. The CDR3 coding sequence is TGTGCCAGTAGTAAACGGCAGGGGATGGGGGAAGCTTTCTTT. Its translation is CASSKRQGMGEAFF.

The chain links TRBV5-1 to TRBJ2-4; TRBD1 aligns across 8 bases. Germline CDR1 reads SGHRS; CDR2 reads YFSETQ. This CDR3 is 13 amino acids long. J was trimmed by 7 bases and V by 5 bases; bases with no gene match: 5. The CDR3 reads CASRGQGANIQYF. Written as DNA, the CDR3 is TGCGCCAGCAGGGGGCAGGGGGCGAACATTCAGTACTTC.

The count of this clone is one. The rearrangement uses TRBV9 and TRBJ1-4; TRBD1 might be the D (6 bases). The V and J ends lost 1 base and 8 bases respectively, with 12 bases between them. Germline CDR1 is SGDLS and CDR2 is YYNGEE. There are 14 residues in the CDR3. CDR3 in DNA: TGTGCCAGCAGCGTATCGGGGGGCCGAGAAAAACTGTTTTTT. Its protein is CASSVSGGREKLFF.

This chain uses TRBV7-2 with TRBJ1-2; 7 positions match TRBD1. The germline V gene has CDR1 SGHTA and CDR2 FQGNSA. J lost 5 bases, V lost 4 bases, and 7 bases had no gene match. This CDR3 region has 14 residues. CDR3 protein: CASSYLRQGYGYTF. CDR3 in DNA: TGTGCCAGCAGCTACCTTAGACAGGGATATGGCTACACCTTC.

The chain employs TRBV30 and TRBJ2-3; a weak D match, TRBD2 (6 bases). Germline V gives CDR1 GTSNPN, CDR2 SVGIG (reference sequence). The ends were cut back, 4 bases at V and 4 bases at J, with 15 bases in the middle. This CDR3 spans 14 amino acids. The CDR3, as DNA: TGTGCCTGGATGAGCGGGCTTGTTCCAGATACGCAGTATTTT. The encoded protein is CAWMSGLVPDTQYF.

This clone was observed once. The chain employs TRBV6-5 and TRBJ1-5, with D unclear. The CDR3 runs to 15 residues. CDR1 is MNHEY and CDR2 is SVGAGI in the germline V gene. Trimming stripped 10 bases from V and 4 bases from J, with 20 bases between. CDR3 nucleotides: TGTGCCACCAAGGGAGCGTCGGGTAGGAATCAGCCCCAGCATTTT. Protein sequence: CATKGASGRNQPQHF.

The chain joins TRBV9 to TRBJ1-1, with no clear D. The germline V gene encodes CDR1 SGDLS and CDR2 YYNGEE. The V end was cut by 0 bases, the J end by 1 base, with 4 bases between. CDR3 length: 13 residues. This chain's CDR3 is CASSVAQNTEAFF. The CDR3, as DNA: TGTGCCAGCAGCGTAGCCCAGAACACTGAAGCTTTCTTT.

The rearrangement uses TRBV25-1 and TRBJ2-1; maybe TRBD2 (6 bases). V was shortened by 3 bases and J by 6 bases, with 15 bases between the two germline ends. CDR3 length equals 15 residues. Germline CDR1 MGHDK, CDR2 SYGVNS. DNA of the CDR3: TGTGCCAGCAGTGAGTACGGGGTGCGGGGCAATGAGCAGTTCTTC. As protein: CASSEYGVRGNEQFF.

The gene calls are TRBV2 and TRBJ2-4; 7 positions match TRBD2. Losses at the gene ends were 6 bases for V and 3 bases for J; bases not matched to a gene: 5. Germline CDR1 reads SNHLY; CDR2 reads FYNNEI. The CDR3 loop spans 14 amino acids. The CDR3 sequence is CASSRREDKNIQYF. The CDR3, as DNA: TGTGCCAGCAGCCGACGGGAGGACAAAAACATTCAGTACTTC.

The CDR3 reads CASSATGEGYGYTF. CDR3 DNA: TGTGCCAGCAGTGCGACAGGGGAAGGGTATGGCTACACCTTC. This chain connects TRBV25-1 to TRBJ1-2, with TRBD1 matching 8 bases. Germline V gene lookup returns CDR1 MGHDK and CDR2 SYGVNS. With V trimmed by 4 bases and J by 5 bases, 6 bases remained unmatched. The CDR3 is 14 residues long.

The chain combines TRBV14 with TRBJ1-1; weak D call: TRBD1 (6 bases). The CDR3 spans 15 residues. V lost 4 bases to trimming and J lost 14 bases, with 26 bases between them. Germline loops: CDR1 SGHDN, CDR2 FVKESK. CDR3 residues: CASSLAGATRGKLFF. CDR3 coding DNA: TGTGCCAGCAGCCTCGCGGGGGCCACGCGAGGAAAACTCTTCTTT.

The V and J genes are TRBV29-1 and TRBJ2-1; possibly TRBD1 for D (7 bases). Trimming removed 4 bases at V and 5 bases at J, with 15 bases between. The CDR3 consists of 14 residues. The germline V gene has CDR1 SQVTM and CDR2 ANQGSEA. The CDR3 reads CSVAPGDRHNEQFF. The DNA for the CDR3 is TGCAGCGTTGCCCCGGGGGACAGACACAATGAGCAGTTCTTC.